This T cell receptor (beta chain) is drawn from a study of cytomegalovirus exposure and HLA in healthy donors. CDR1 and CDR2 from the germline V gene are SGHRS and YFSETQ. V lost 3 bases to trimming and J lost 1 base, with 7 bases between them. The CDR3 loop spans 14 amino acids. Nominal health characterized the donors when sampled, though unrecorded immune exposures were likely. It was with 60 Vbeta and 13 Jbeta primers that the PCR ran. As processed by the authors: Later, an analysis found about 77 million unique TCR beta chains, and 9.5 million to 11 million of these were shared. Assay used: immunoSEQ multiplex PCR; TCRdb lists only in-frame clones, some missing. The DNA gave D and trimming, while V, J and clone size come from that table. The sample has 130,000 or so clones; over 65% are singletons.

Sequencing was carried out using PBMCs. The J gene is TRBJ2-2, the V gene TRBV5-1; a weak D match, TRBD1 (6 bases). The receptor comes from a woman in her 40s in good health and CMV-seronegative. CDR3 amino acids: CASSSTGNTGELFF. The DNA of the CDR3 is TGCGCCAGCAGCTCGACAGGGAACACCGGGGAGCTGTTTTTT.